The clone carrying this T cell receptor (beta chain) turned up a few times. Original data processing: Scientists estimated how many nucleated cells there were by amplifying reference gene primers. Clones were sequenced by immunoSEQ multiplex PCR, and TCRdb holds only the in-frame ones, with some missing. V and J calls plus clone size are reproduced from that table; the DNA served to infer D and trimming. Among approximately 210,000 clones, approximately 84% were seen once, and the ten largest hold under 2.5%. This record comes from a study of blood T cell repertoires in COVID-19. About the research overall: The United States, Italy and Spain supplied acute and convalescent COVID-19 samples. T cells, B-cell-depleted T cells, or PBMCs supplied cDNA or gDNA.

From germline, CDR1 is SGHVS and CDR2 FQNEAQ. The CDR3 runs 14 residues. V lost 4 bases to trimming and J lost 4 bases, with 10 bases between them. The chain couples TRBV7-8 to TRBJ1-4; tentative D call: TRBD1 (6 bases). The sequencing sample was made of peripheral blood. This TCR came from a man between 40 and 49 years old with active or convalescent COVID-19. The CDR3 bases are TGTGCCAGCAGCTCAGGGGTCCTTAATGAAAAACTGTTTTTT. It yields the protein CASSSGVLNEKLFF.